The 26 T cell receptor beta chains presented below share a single source sample, sequenced in a study of T-cell reconstitution after alpha-beta-depleted transplantation in children. Preparation of the TCRbeta library used unique molecular identifiers. MiXCR, applied by TCRdb to the PCR reads, yields one record per CDR3 protein. The sample holds 200,000 to 300,000 distinct CDR3 sequences, about 24% seen once. The sample consisted of PBMCs, mostly from graft donor cells, taken 360 days after TCRalphabeta/CD19-depleted stem cell transplant. All receptors derive from a female patient younger than 10 who had a stem cell transplant for congenital amegakaryocytic thrombocytopenia, so the T cells may come from the graft donor.

CDR3 sequence (DNA): TGCAGTGCTATCGGGACAGGGAACACCGGGGAGCTGTTTTTT. It encodes CSAIGTGNTGELFF. This sequence joins TRBV20-1 and TRBJ2-2, with 8 bases fitting TRBD1. There are 14 residues in the CDR3. Germline V lookup: CDR1 DFQATT, CDR2 SNEGSKA (reference sequence). Trimming removed 4 bases from V and 1 base from J; junction bases left unmatched: 2.

V and J are TRBV28 and TRBJ2-2; D might be TRBD2 (5 bases). Trimming took off 6 bases at V and 4 bases at J, with 18 bases between the two ends. The CDR3 extends over 16 amino acids. CDR1 and CDR2 (germline): MDHEN, SYDVKM. CDR3 residues: CASSRAGGQLTGELFF. Written as DNA, the CDR3 is TGTGCCAGCAGCCGGGCAGGCGGGCAGCTCACCGGGGAGCTGTTTTTT.

In its sample, this clonotype was seen a few times. The chain is built from TRBV20-1 and TRBJ2-3; D uncertain. Germline CDR1 is DFQATT and CDR2 is SNEGSKA (reference sequence). The CDR3 has 11 amino acids. V was pared by 5 bases and J by 2 bases, with 5 bases between. Written as DNA, the CDR3 is TGCAGTGCTGCCCACACAGATACGCAGTATTTT. Translating it yields CSAAHTDTQYF.

In this sample, this clonotype turned up many times. The genes are TRBV5-1 and TRBJ2-2; D is perhaps TRBD1 (6 bases). Germline loops: CDR1 SGHRS, CDR2 YFSETQ. The CDR3 runs 14 residues. Trimming removed 4 bases from V and 4 bases from J, with 11 bases in between. CDR3 protein: CASSTTGTTGELFF. The CDR3 DNA is TGCGCCAGCAGCACCACAGGGACCACCGGGGAGCTGTTTTTT.

There are a few counts of this clonotype. The chain is built from TRBV13 and TRBJ2-1, with 7 bases identical to TRBD1. Germline trimming cut 2 bases from V and 4 bases from J; bases unmatched to any gene: 8. CDR3 size: 16 residues. Per germline, CDR1 PRHDT and CDR2 FYEKMQ (reference sequence). The CDR3 here is CASSLFRDSLYNEQFF. The CDR3 DNA follows: TGTGCCAGCAGCTTATTTCGGGACAGTCTGTACAATGAGCAGTTCTTC.

This clonotype was counted between two and nine times. J is TRBJ2-1 and V is TRBV13, with TRBD2 as a possible D gene (6 bases). Germline V lookup: CDR1 PRHDT, CDR2 FYEKMQ (reference sequence). The V gene lost 5 bases and the J gene lost 1 base, with 15 bases spanning the gap. The CDR3 has 16 amino acids. The CDR3 DNA reads TGTGCCAGCAGCAGGGGAGGCAAGAGATCCTACAATGAGCAGTTCTTC. It specifies CASSRGGKRSYNEQFF.

This chain joins TRBV28 and TRBJ1-5, with a weak D call TRBD1 (5 bases). This CDR3 contains 15 residues. In germline, CDR1 is MDHEN, CDR2 SYDVKM. V shed 6 bases and J shed 5 bases, with 17 bases lying between them. This CDR3 reads CASRRDTGTDQPQHF. CDR3 DNA sequence: TGTGCCAGCAGGCGCGATACAGGAACCGATCAGCCCCAGCATTTT.

The rearrangement links TRBV30 to TRBJ2-7; 10 bases align to TRBD1. V gave up 5 bases and J gave up 2 bases; unmatched junction bases: 6. The CDR3 consists of 14 residues. Germline CDR1 GTSNPN, CDR2 SVGIG (reference sequence). CDR3 amino acids: CAWEPGQGTYEQYF. The DNA of the CDR3 is TGTGCCTGGGAACCGGGACAGGGGACCTACGAGCAGTACTTC.

The rearrangement uses TRBV4-2 and TRBJ2-7; 10 bases are shared with TRBD2. The CDR3 extends over 18 amino acids. The germline gives CDR1 LGHNA, CDR2 YNFKEQ. V gave up 3 bases and J gave up 5 bases; unmatched junction bases: 16. Here the CDR3 DNA reads TGTGCCAGCAGCCACGATCGGACTAGCGGAAGCCCGGTGGACGAGCAGTACTTC. Amino acid sequence: CASSHDRTSGSPVDEQYF.

The sample holds many counts of this clonotype. V gene TRBV3-1 combines with J gene TRBJ1-5; perhaps TRBD1 as D (5 bases). Germline CDR1 reads LGHDT; CDR2 reads YNNKEL (reference sequence). Trimming cost V 6 bases and J 3 bases, with 12 bases left between them. CDR3 length: 14 amino acids. CDR3 DNA sequence: TGTGCCAGCAGTCCGGGACGTTACAATCAGCCCCAGCATTTT. Translation gives CASSPGRYNQPQHF.

The chain employs TRBV12-3 or TRBV12-4 and TRBJ1-1; unclear D gene. V gave up 4 bases and J gave up 3 bases, with 9 bases separating them. The CDR3 loop spans 13 amino acids. The CDR3 loop is CASSSPGDTEAFF. CDR3 nucleotide sequence: TGTGCCAGCAGTTCCCCTGGTGACACTGAAGCTTTCTTT.

The chain has TRBV12-3 or TRBV12-4 and TRBJ2-1; 7 bases line up with TRBD1. V lost 5 bases to trimming and J lost 2 bases; unmatched junction nucleotides: 9. The CDR3 runs 16 residues. This CDR3 reads CASSTDREWAYNEQFF. The DNA of the CDR3 is TGTGCCAGCAGTACCGACAGGGAATGGGCCTACAATGAGCAGTTCTTC.

This clonotype showed up just a few times. The chain joins TRBV12-3 or TRBV12-4 to TRBJ1-5, with 7 bases lining up with TRBD1. The CDR3 has 16 residues. The J segment lost 2 bases and the V segment lost 6 bases, leaving 10 bases of the junction unmatched. The CDR3 nucleotides read TGTGCCAGCAGACCAGACAGGGTTAGTGGCAATCAGCCCCAGCATTTT. This codes for CASRPDRVSGNQPQHF.

This clonotype was seen a handful of times. This chain joins TRBV13 and TRBJ1-1; D is uncertain. Trimming took 5 bases from V and 0 from J, leaving 13 bases between them. Germline CDR1 reads PRHDT; CDR2 reads FYEKMQ (reference sequence). This CDR3 has 15 residues. The CDR3 coding sequence is TGTGCCAGCAGCCTCAGTTTTTCGATGAACACTGAAGCTTTCTTT. This gives the protein CASSLSFSMNTEAFF.

DNA for the CDR3: TGTGCCAGCAGTTTACTTACGAACACCGGGGAGCTGTTTTTT. Translated, it gives CASSLLTNTGELFF. This sequence joins TRBV12-3 or TRBV12-4 and TRBJ2-2; D is ambiguous. V dropped 2 bases and J dropped 0 bases, with 4 bases sitting between them. The CDR3 contains 14 residues.

V and J are TRBV5-1 and TRBJ2-3; 7 bases align to TRBD1. Losses at the gene ends were 5 bases for V and 2 bases for J; bases not matched to a gene: 5. Per the germline V gene, CDR1 is SGHRS and CDR2 is YFSETQ. The CDR3 has 14 residues. The CDR3 reads CASRVTGATDTQYF. As DNA, the CDR3 is TGCGCCAGCAGAGTCACAGGGGCCACAGATACGCAGTATTTT.

The table lists this clonotype with a count of one. The chain is built from TRBV30 and TRBJ1-2, with 9 bases matching TRBD1. V gave up 3 bases and J gave up 2 bases; unmatched junction bases: 4. The CDR3 is made up of 14 amino acids. In germline, CDR1 is GTSNPN, CDR2 SVGIG (reference sequence). CDR3 nucleotide sequence: TGTGCCTGGAGCGAAGGGACAGGGAACTATGGCTACACCTTC. This translates into CAWSEGTGNYGYTF.

A single count supports this clonotype. The CDR3 DNA is TGTGCCAGCAGTTACTCGACAGGGCTTCCCCTCCACTTT. Protein: CASSYSTGLPLHF. The rearrangement uses TRBV6-2 or TRBV6-3 and TRBJ1-6; TRBD1 aligns across 7 bases. The CDR3 is 13 residues long. Germline V CDR1 and CDR2: MNHEY, SVGEGT. The V gene end was trimmed by 0 bases and the J gene end by 13 bases; junction bases not matched to a gene: 3.

The chain links TRBV29-1 to TRBJ2-1, with a tentative D call TRBD1 (6 bases). This CDR3 region has 12 residues. Trimming removed 1 base from V and 8 bases from J, with 9 bases in between. Per germline, CDR1 SQVTM and CDR2 ANQGSEA. The CDR3 bases are TGCAGCGTTGAAGCGGACAGCCATGAGCAGTTCTTC. This encodes CSVEADSHEQFF.

The table lists this clonotype with a few counts. J is TRBJ1-5 and V is TRBV5-1; TRBD1 is a possible D gene (5 bases). The CDR3 extends over 15 amino acids. Trimming pared 1 base from V and 4 bases from J, leaving 12 bases between. Germline V gene data show CDR1 as SGHRS and CDR2 as YFSETQ. The CDR3 nucleotides read TGCGCCAGCAGCTTGAACGGAGGGGAAAATCAGCCCCAGCATTTT. Translation: CASSLNGGENQPQHF.

The CDR3, as DNA: TGCGCCAGCAGCTTGGAGGGGCGGGATAACACAGATACGCAGTATTTT. This codes for CASSLEGRDNTDTQYF. The gene calls are TRBV5-1 and TRBJ2-3, with D perhaps TRBD2 (6 bases). Germline loops: CDR1 SGHRS, CDR2 YFSETQ. CDR3 length: 16 amino acids. V was trimmed by 0 bases and J by 2 bases, leaving 13 bases between them. Drawing the rest from reference TRBV5-1 and TRBJ2-3, the complete variable domain is KAGVTQTPRYLIKTRGQQVTLSCSPISGHRSVSWYQQTPGQGLQFLFEYFSETQRNKGNFPGRFSGRQFSNSRSEMNVSTLELGDSALYLCASSLEGRDNTDTQYFGPGTRLTVL.

This clonotype has only a few counts. This chain uses TRBV15 with TRBJ2-1, with D maybe TRBD2 (5 bases). This CDR3 contains 16 residues. Trimming cost V 0 bases and J 0 bases, with 9 bases left between them. Germline V gene data show CDR1 as LNHNV and CDR2 as YYDKDF (reference sequence). The CDR3 DNA follows: TGTGCCACCAGCAGAGATCTAGCCGACTCCTACAATGAGCAGTTCTTC. It encodes CATSRDLADSYNEQFF.

The chain combines TRBV27 with TRBJ2-7; perhaps TRBD2 as D (6 bases). The V end lost 5 bases, the J end lost 2 bases, and 16 bases lay between the germline ends. CDR1 is MNHEY and CDR2 is SMNVEV in the germline V gene (reference sequence). CDR3 length equals 15 residues. CDR3 sequence: CASSPRLVLPYEQYF. Here the CDR3 DNA reads TGTGCCAGCAGTCCCCGACTAGTTCTCCCCTACGAGCAGTACTTC.

The chain is built from TRBV7-9 and TRBJ1-2; D uncertain. V shed 4 bases and J shed 1 base, with 10 bases lying between them. The CDR3 is made up of 14 amino acids. Germline lookup yields CDR1 SEHNR and CDR2 FQNEAQ (reference sequence). CDR3 protein: CASSSYESNYGYTF. CDR3 sequence (DNA): TGTGCCAGCAGCTCTTACGAGAGTAACTATGGCTACACCTTC.

This clonotype has only a few counts. This sequence joins TRBV29-1 and TRBJ2-7; possibly TRBD2 for D (5 bases). This CDR3 comprises 14 residues. Germline loops: CDR1 SQVTM, CDR2 ANQGSEA. Trimming removed 3 bases from V and 3 bases from J, with 15 bases in between. CDR3 sequence (DNA): TGCAGCGTTGATTTAGGGAGCAGCAACTACGAGCAGTACTTC. This codes for CSVDLGSSNYEQYF.

In its sample, this clonotype was seen a few times. CDR3 in amino acids: CSASDRQGRYNEQFF. CDR3 nucleotide sequence: TGCAGTGCTAGTGATCGGCAGGGCAGATACAATGAGCAGTTCTTC. The chain combines TRBV20-1 with TRBJ2-1; weak D call: TRBD1 (5 bases). V was shortened by 3 bases and J by 4 bases, with 16 bases between the two germline ends. In germline, CDR1 is DFQATT, CDR2 SNEGSKA (reference sequence). There are 15 residues in the CDR3.